This T cell receptor beta chain came from a study of blood T cell repertoires in COVID-19. At the level of the study: The United States, Italy and Spain provided the acute and convalescent COVID-19 samples. T cells, B-cell-depleted T cells, or PBMCs supplied cDNA or gDNA.

Trimming took off 4 bases at V and 6 bases at J, with 10 bases between the two ends. This CDR3 has 12 amino acids. Germline assignment: CDR1 SGHDN and CDR2 FVKESK. The authors' processing: Reference gene primers were amplified, and this amplification served to estimate nucleated cell counts. The method was immunoSEQ multiplex PCR; TCRdb's version includes in-frame clones alone and lacks a portion of them. The DNA gave D and trimming, while V, J and clone size come from that table. The sample carries 300,000 to 450,000 clones, around 84% recorded once. Sample: peripheral blood. This TCR was recovered from a woman younger than 35 with acute or convalescent COVID-19. The rearrangement links TRBV14 to TRBJ2-7; tentatively, D is TRBD2 (6 bases). In DNA, the CDR3 is TGTGCCAGCAGCCCCCCAGCGGGCGAGCAGTACTTC. It codes for CASSPPAGEQYF.